A selection of T cell receptor beta chains follows, all from one sample in a study of blood T cell repertoires in COVID-19. This table comes from immunoSEQ multiplex PCR, and its TCRdb copy is limited to in-frame clones, with some not included. The table records 100,000 to 110,000 clones, almost 90% of them present only once. Input material: peripheral blood. These receptors originate from a human donor in a cohort sampled during active COVID-19. CDR3s include the opening cysteine and the closing phenylalanine or tryptophan. A D gene is named only where the DNA matches it firmly. Clone size is given for some rows only: seen once, a few or many times, or a class if the clone is expanded.

D gene: TRBD2; J gene: TRBJ2-1; V gene: TRBV5-4; CDR3 length: 14; clone size: -; CDR3 DNA: TGTGCCAGCAGCGTCCCTAGCGGGAGTGGTGAGCAGTTCTTC; CDR3 protein: CASSVPSGSGEQFF
D gene: -; J gene: TRBJ2-1; V gene: TRBV9; CDR3 length: 15; clone size: -; CDR3 DNA: TGTGCCAGCAGCGTAGGCGGGGGCATCAACAATGAGCAGTTCTTC; CDR3 protein: CASSVGGGINNEQFF
D gene: TRBD1; J gene: TRBJ1-6; V gene: TRBV12-3/TRBV12-4; CDR3 length: 13; clone size: once; CDR3 DNA: TGTGCCAGCAGTCTGACAGGGAATTCACCCCTCCACTTT; CDR3 protein: CASSLTGNSPLHF
D gene: -; J gene: TRBJ2-5; V gene: TRBV9; CDR3 length: 14; clone size: -; CDR3 DNA: TGTGCCAGCAGCCCCGAGGGGGTCCAAGAGACCCAGTACTTC; CDR3 protein: CASSPEGVQETQYF
D gene: -; J gene: TRBJ1-1; V gene: TRBV19; CDR3 length: 14; clone size: -; CDR3 DNA: TGTGCCAGTAGTATGCGGGGGTCGCACACTGAAGCTTTCTTT; CDR3 protein: CASSMRGSHTEAFF
D gene: -; J gene: TRBJ2-4; V gene: TRBV9; CDR3 length: 17; clone size: -; CDR3 DNA: TGTGCCAGCAGCGTAGGGGGGGGACACCTAGCCAAAAACATTCAGTACTTC; CDR3 protein: CASSVGGGHLAKNIQYF
D gene: -; J gene: TRBJ1-1; V gene: TRBV28; CDR3 length: 13; clone size: -; CDR3 DNA: TGTGCCAGCAGTTTCAAGGGGATAACTGAAGCTTTCTTT; CDR3 protein: CASSFKGITEAFF
D gene: -; J gene: TRBJ1-5; V gene: TRBV5-1; CDR3 length: 14; clone size: few; CDR3 DNA: TGCGCCAGCAGCTTGGCAGGGGGCAATCAGCCCCAGCATTTT; CDR3 protein: CASSLAGGNQPQHF
D gene: -; J gene: TRBJ1-6; V gene: TRBV6-5; CDR3 length: 15; clone size: -; CDR3 DNA: TGTGCCAGCACCTACGGGGGGGACCAGGGTTCACCCCTCCACTTT; CDR3 protein: CASTYGGDQGSPLHF
D gene: TRBD1; J gene: TRBJ1-6; V gene: TRBV6-5; CDR3 length: 15; clone size: -; CDR3 DNA: TGTGCCAGCAGCCATCCGACAGGGCCATCCTCACCCCTCCACTTT; CDR3 protein: CASSHPTGPSSPLHF
D gene: -; J gene: TRBJ2-3; V gene: TRBV7-8; CDR3 length: 16; clone size: -; CDR3 DNA: TGTGCCAGCAGCTTTGGGGGCGCATTCAGTTTTGATACGCAGTATTTT; CDR3 protein: CASSFGGAFSFDTQYF
D gene: -; J gene: TRBJ2-7; V gene: TRBV28; CDR3 length: 16; clone size: -; CDR3 DNA: TGTGCCAGCAGTCCCGGCCCGAGCGGCCTCTCCTACGAGCAGTACTTC; CDR3 protein: CASSPGPSGLSYEQYF
D gene: -; J gene: TRBJ1-2; V gene: TRBV19; CDR3 length: 14; clone size: many; CDR3 DNA: TGTGCCAGTAGCCGCTTGGCGGCAACGAATGGCTACACCTTC; CDR3 protein: CASSRLAATNGYTF
D gene: TRBD2; J gene: TRBJ2-2; V gene: TRBV6-4; CDR3 length: 14; clone size: -; CDR3 DNA: TGTGCCAGCGCCCAGCGGGAAAACACCGGGGAGCTGTTTTTT; CDR3 protein: CASAQRENTGELFF
D gene: -; J gene: TRBJ1-2; V gene: TRBV6-1; CDR3 length: 13; clone size: once; CDR3 DNA: TGTGCCAGCAGTGACCCGGTTTTACGGGGCTACACCTTC; CDR3 protein: CASSDPVLRGYTF
D gene: -; J gene: TRBJ1-5; V gene: TRBV6-6; CDR3 length: 13; clone size: -; CDR3 DNA: TGTGCCAGCAGTTACGGAGGGAGTCAGCCCCAGCATTTT; CDR3 protein: CASSYGGSQPQHF
D gene: TRBD2; J gene: TRBJ2-7; V gene: TRBV30; CDR3 length: 12; clone size: -; CDR3 DNA: TGTGCCTGGCAAGCGGGAGCTGGAGAGCAGTACTTC; CDR3 protein: CAWQAGAGEQYF
D gene: TRBD2; J gene: TRBJ2-7; V gene: TRBV7-6; CDR3 length: 18; clone size: -; CDR3 DNA: TGTGCCAGCAGCTTAGTTAGGGCTAGCGGCACTCCAACCTACGAGCAGTACTTC; CDR3 protein: CASSLVRASGTPTYEQYF
D gene: -; J gene: TRBJ2-3; V gene: TRBV5-1; CDR3 length: 16; clone size: -; CDR3 DNA: TGCGCCAGCAACGCGGGGACAGCACCTAGCACAGATACGCAGTATTTT; CDR3 protein: CASNAGTAPSTDTQYF
D gene: TRBD2; J gene: TRBJ2-5; V gene: TRBV7-8; CDR3 length: 15; clone size: -; CDR3 DNA: TGTGCCAGCAGCTTAGCCAGACTAGCGGGCGAGACCCAGTACTTC; CDR3 protein: CASSLARLAGETQYF
D gene: -; J gene: TRBJ2-1; V gene: TRBV5-1; CDR3 length: 17; clone size: -; CDR3 DNA: TGCGCCAGCAGCTTGGGCCTCCTAGCGAGCTCCTACAATGAGCAGTTCTTC; CDR3 protein: CASSLGLLASSYNEQFF
D gene: TRBD1; J gene: TRBJ2-7; V gene: TRBV5-1; CDR3 length: 15; clone size: once; CDR3 DNA: TGCGCCAGCACTCCAGGCGGGCAGGGGGCCTACGAGCAGTACTTC; CDR3 protein: CASTPGGQGAYEQYF
D gene: TRBD2; J gene: TRBJ2-3; V gene: TRBV9; CDR3 length: 16; clone size: -; CDR3 DNA: TGTGCCAGCAGCGCTCTAGCGGGACCGGGCACAGATACGCAGTATTTT; CDR3 protein: CASSALAGPGTDTQYF
D gene: TRBD2; J gene: TRBJ2-3; V gene: TRBV9; CDR3 length: 19; clone size: -; CDR3 DNA: TGTGCCAGCAGCGTAAGGGGGGGCGCTAGCGGGACTCTCACAGATACGCAGTATTTT; CDR3 protein: CASSVRGGASGTLTDTQYF
D gene: -; J gene: TRBJ2-7; V gene: TRBV27; CDR3 length: 15; clone size: -; CDR3 DNA: TGTGCCAGCAGTTCTACGGGAATAGGGACCTACGAGCAGTACTTC; CDR3 protein: CASSSTGIGTYEQYF
D gene: TRBD2; J gene: TRBJ2-5; V gene: TRBV11-2; CDR3 length: 15; clone size: -; CDR3 DNA: TGTGCCAGCAGCTCTGGACTAGCGGAAAAAGAGACCCAGTACTTC; CDR3 protein: CASSSGLAEKETQYF
D gene: TRBD1; J gene: TRBJ2-7; V gene: TRBV19; CDR3 length: 14; clone size: -; CDR3 DNA: TGTGCCAGTAGCCCGGGGACAGGAGCCTACGAGCAGTACTTC; CDR3 protein: CASSPGTGAYEQYF
D gene: TRBD1; J gene: TRBJ2-5; V gene: TRBV7-8; CDR3 length: 15; clone size: -; CDR3 DNA: TGTGCCAGCAGCTCTCAGACAGGGCGGCAAGAGACCCAGTACTTC; CDR3 protein: CASSSQTGRQETQYF
D gene: -; J gene: TRBJ1-4; V gene: TRBV28; CDR3 length: 13; clone size: -; CDR3 DNA: TGTGCCAGTATCGGGGGGGCTGGTGAAAAACTGTTTTTT; CDR3 protein: CASIGGAGEKLFF
D gene: -; J gene: TRBJ2-5; V gene: TRBV19; CDR3 length: 14; clone size: -; CDR3 DNA: TGTGCCAGTAGTATAAGTCCAGGGGCAGAGACCCAGTACTTC; CDR3 protein: CASSISPGAETQYF
D gene: TRBD2; J gene: TRBJ2-7; V gene: TRBV7-2; CDR3 length: 15; clone size: -; CDR3 DNA: TGTGCCAGCAGCTTCACAGCGGGAGAGTCCTACGAGCAGTACTTC; CDR3 protein: CASSFTAGESYEQYF
D gene: -; J gene: TRBJ2-5; V gene: TRBV5-1; CDR3 length: 14; clone size: few; CDR3 DNA: TGCGCCAGCAGCTTGCGAGTCTCCCAAGAGACCCAGTACTTC; CDR3 protein: CASSLRVSQETQYF
D gene: -; J gene: TRBJ1-4; V gene: TRBV30; CDR3 length: 16; clone size: -; CDR3 DNA: TGTGCCTGGAGTAAAGGGACTGCACGGATGGATGAAAAACTGTTTTTT; CDR3 protein: CAWSKGTARMDEKLFF
D gene: TRBD1; J gene: TRBJ1-4; V gene: TRBV2; CDR3 length: 14; clone size: -; CDR3 DNA: TGTGCCAGCAGCGACACAGGGGGCTCTGAAAAACTGTTTTTT; CDR3 protein: CASSDTGGSEKLFF
D gene: TRBD1; J gene: TRBJ2-7; V gene: TRBV19; CDR3 length: 13; clone size: -; CDR3 DNA: TGTGCCAGTAGTTTCACAGGGGTCTACGAGCAGTACTTC; CDR3 protein: CASSFTGVYEQYF
D gene: TRBD2; J gene: TRBJ2-5; V gene: TRBV6-4; CDR3 length: 15; clone size: -; CDR3 DNA: TGTGCCAGCAGTGAGGGACTAGCGGGTTCGGAGACCCAGTACTTC; CDR3 protein: CASSEGLAGSETQYF
D gene: TRBD1; J gene: TRBJ2-7; V gene: TRBV29-1; CDR3 length: 12; clone size: -; CDR3 DNA: TGCAGCGTGCATGGACAGGCCTACGAGCAGTACTTC; CDR3 protein: CSVHGQAYEQYF
D gene: TRBD1; J gene: TRBJ2-2; V gene: TRBV6-1; CDR3 length: 15; clone size: -; CDR3 DNA: TGTGCCAGCAGTGAGAGACAGGGAAACACCGGGGAGCTGTTTTTT; CDR3 protein: CASSERQGNTGELFF
D gene: -; J gene: TRBJ2-2; V gene: TRBV24-1; CDR3 length: 14; clone size: -; CDR3 DNA: TGTGCCACCAGTGCCGCTACTAGGACCGGGGAGCTGTTTTTT; CDR3 protein: CATSAATRTGELFF
D gene: TRBD2; J gene: TRBJ2-1; V gene: TRBV4-2; CDR3 length: 15; clone size: -; CDR3 DNA: TGTGCCAGCAGCCTTGGACTAGCGGGAAACAATGAGCAGTTCTTC; CDR3 protein: CASSLGLAGNNEQFF
D gene: -; J gene: TRBJ1-1; V gene: TRBV7-8; CDR3 length: 13; clone size: -; CDR3 DNA: TGTGCCAGCAGCTTAGACAGGGACACTGAAGCTTTCTTT; CDR3 protein: CASSLDRDTEAFF
D gene: TRBD1; J gene: TRBJ2-7; V gene: TRBV5-1; CDR3 length: 14; clone size: -; CDR3 DNA: TGCGCCAGCAAGCAGGGACAGGGGGACTACGAGCAGTACTTC; CDR3 protein: CASKQGQGDYEQYF
D gene: TRBD1; J gene: TRBJ1-2; V gene: TRBV10-3; CDR3 length: 14; clone size: -; CDR3 DNA: TGTGCCATCAATGACAGGGCCCCTGCGGATGGCTACACCTTC; CDR3 protein: CAINDRAPADGYTF
D gene: -; J gene: TRBJ1-2; V gene: TRBV19; CDR3 length: 12; clone size: -; CDR3 DNA: TGTGCCACTAATGACAGAGGCGAAGGCTACACCTTC; CDR3 protein: CATNDRGEGYTF
D gene: -; J gene: TRBJ2-2; V gene: TRBV9; CDR3 length: 16; clone size: -; CDR3 DNA: TGTGCCAGCAGCGTCGTAGCCCCGCGGAGTGCCGGGGAGCTGTTTTTT; CDR3 protein: CASSVVAPRSAGELFF
D gene: -; J gene: TRBJ2-7; V gene: TRBV7-2; CDR3 length: 16; clone size: once; CDR3 DNA: TGTGCCAGCAGCTTTACCTCCGGCGGAGGGCACCACGAGCAGTACTTC; CDR3 protein: CASSFTSGGGHHEQYF
D gene: TRBD2; J gene: TRBJ2-7; V gene: TRBV28; CDR3 length: 18; clone size: -; CDR3 DNA: TGTGCCACAAATAATATCAGACTAGCGGGAGCGGCTGGCTACGAGCAGTACTTC; CDR3 protein: CATNNIRLAGAAGYEQYF
D gene: -; J gene: TRBJ1-2; V gene: TRBV7-9; CDR3 length: 13; clone size: -; CDR3 DNA: TGTGCCAGCAGCTTAGTGCAAGCGGACGGCTACACCTTC; CDR3 protein: CASSLVQADGYTF
D gene: TRBD2; J gene: TRBJ2-1; V gene: TRBV6-1; CDR3 length: 16; clone size: -; CDR3 DNA: TGTGCCAGCAGTGCCCGGATGGGGGGGAGGAACGATGAGCAGTTCTTC; CDR3 protein: CASSARMGGRNDEQFF
D gene: -; J gene: TRBJ2-5; V gene: TRBV6-6; CDR3 length: 14; clone size: -; CDR3 DNA: TGTGCCAGCAGTTACGGGCCTTATGGGGAGACCCAGTACTTC; CDR3 protein: CASSYGPYGETQYF
D gene: TRBD2; J gene: TRBJ2-3; V gene: TRBV13; CDR3 length: 16; clone size: once; CDR3 DNA: TGTGCCAGCAGCTTTAACCTAGCGGGAGTGAAAGATACGCAGTATTTT; CDR3 protein: CASSFNLAGVKDTQYF
D gene: -; J gene: TRBJ2-3; V gene: TRBV5-4; CDR3 length: 15; clone size: -; CDR3 DNA: TGTGCCAGCAGCACCGAGGGATGGGGCACAGATACGCAGTATTTT; CDR3 protein: CASSTEGWGTDTQYF
D gene: -; J gene: TRBJ2-7; V gene: TRBV19; CDR3 length: 13; clone size: -; CDR3 DNA: TGTGCCAGTAGCACGCGATCGTCGTGGGAGCAGTACTTC; CDR3 protein: CASSTRSSWEQYF
D gene: -; J gene: TRBJ1-2; V gene: TRBV11-1; CDR3 length: 14; clone size: -; CDR3 DNA: TGTGCCAGCAGCTTACTTAGGGGCAACTATGGCTACACCTTC; CDR3 protein: CASSLLRGNYGYTF